The 12 T cell receptor beta chains below all came from one sample that was sequenced in a study of T cell responses to AZD1222 COVID-19 vaccine (dated by TCRdb to about 2021). The method behind the library was the immunoSEQ multiplex PCR assay. Sourced from immuneACCESS, this table was stored by TCRdb with only in-frame sequences that have V and J called. A share of the clones is absent; for the studies checked, an unresolved V gene accounts for under half, and the remainder has no known explanation. This sample comprises tens of thousands of clones, 75% to 85% of them detected only once. The ten largest clones represent 11% to 15% of the sample. The sample's time point label is to be understood as: about 28 days (+/-7) after the second vaccine dose. The sequencing here drew on peripheral blood, taken 28 days after the second AZD1222 dose. The receptors come from an adult who received the AZD1222 COVID-19 vaccine.

The V and J genes are TRBV28 and TRBJ1-1, with 12 bases fitting TRBD1. This CDR3 spans 14 amino acids. V was pared by 2 bases and J by 6 bases, with 1 base of the junction left unmatched. CDR1 is MDHEN, CDR2 SYDVKM, per germline. The CDR3 nucleotides are TGTGCCAGCAGTTTAAGGGACAGGGGGCCTGAAGCTTTCTTT. Translation gives CASSLRDRGPEAFF.

V gene TRBV5-1 combines with J gene TRBJ1-2, with unresolved D. The CDR3 runs 12 residues. The V and J ends lost 0 bases and 0 bases respectively, with 0 bases between them. Germline CDR1 is SGHRS and CDR2 is YFSETQ. CDR3 in amino acids: CASSLANYGYTF. CDR3 DNA sequence: TGCGCCAGCAGCTTGGCTAACTATGGCTACACCTTC.

The chain couples TRBV7-2 to TRBJ2-2, with D perhaps TRBD2 (5 bases). This CDR3 region has 16 residues. V lost 0 bases, J lost 2 bases, and 10 bases lay in between. Germline CDR1 reads SGHTA; CDR2 reads FQGNSA. DNA of the CDR3: TGTGCCAGCAGCTTAGCATCCAGCGGTAACACCGGGGAGCTGTTTTTT. Translated, it gives CASSLASSGNTGELFF.

This chain links TRBV4-1 with TRBJ1-6, with D unresolved. V lost 1 base and J lost 4, with 14 bases in between. CDR1 is MGHRA, CDR2 YSYEKL, per germline. There are 17 residues in the CDR3. As DNA, the CDR3 is TGCGCCAGCAGCCAAGGCCCCCAGACAAGTTATAATTCACCCCTCCACTTT. Its protein product is CASSQGPQTSYNSPLHF.

This chain links TRBV11-2 with TRBJ1-2; D not resolved. Trimming took 0 bases from V and 0 from J, leaving 8 bases between them. Germline-derived CDR1 and CDR2 are SGHAT and FQNNGV. The CDR3 is made up of 15 amino acids. The CDR3 here is CASSLDWGANYGYTF. The CDR3 DNA is TGTGCCAGCAGCTTAGATTGGGGAGCTAACTATGGCTACACCTTC. The full variable domain, with the rest looked up from reference TRBV11-2 and TRBJ1-2, is EAGVAQSPRYKIIEKRQSVAFWCNPISGHATLYWYQQILGQGPKLLIQFQNNGVVDDSQLPKDRFSAERLKGVDSTLKIQPAKLEDSAVYLCASSLDWGANYGYTFGSGTRLTVV.

The chain recombines TRBV5-1 with TRBJ1-2; D is undetermined. Trimming pared 0 bases from V and 2 bases from J, leaving 14 bases between. The germline V gene has CDR1 SGHRS and CDR2 YFSETQ. The CDR3 contains 16 residues. CDR3 amino acids: CASSLASGRINYGYTF. The CDR3 region has the DNA TGCGCCAGCAGCTTGGCCTCGGGCAGAATAAACTATGGCTACACCTTC.

The V gene is TRBV9, the J gene TRBJ1-1; a weak D match, TRBD1 (5 bases). The CDR3 is made up of 13 amino acids. With 3 bases removed from V and 5 bases from J, the gap between germline ends came to 11 bases. Germline V gene data show CDR1 as SGDLS and CDR2 as YYNGEE. CDR3 sequence reads: CASSAEGRTEAFF. CDR3 nucleotide sequence: TGTGCCAGCAGCGCGGAGGGGCGGACTGAAGCTTTCTTT.

The DNA of the CDR3 is TGTGCCAGCAGTGAGACTAGCGGGGGGAATACAGATACGCAGTATTTT. It yields the protein CASSETSGGNTDTQYF. The chain recombines TRBV6-1 with TRBJ2-3, with 13 nucleotides matching TRBD2. Unmatched junction bases numbered 3, after V lost 3 bases and J lost 3 bases. CDR1 and CDR2 (germline): MNHNS, SASEGT. This CDR3 spans 16 amino acids.

This sequence joins TRBV9 and TRBJ1-1, with 9 bases that match TRBD1. The CDR3 has 14 amino acids. Germline V CDR1 and CDR2: SGDLS, YYNGEE. V lost 3 bases to trimming and J lost 7 bases; unmatched junction nucleotides: 7. Here the CDR3 DNA reads TGTGCCAGCAGCGCGAATACAGGGGGCGATGAAGCTTTCTTT. It codes for CASSANTGGDEAFF.

The rearrangement uses TRBV12-3 or TRBV12-4 and TRBJ2-3; D gene unclear. The CDR3 loop spans 12 amino acids. Trimming shortened V by 5 bases and J by 5 bases, and 8 bases separated the two germline ends. The CDR3 coding sequence is TGTGCCAGCAGTCGCATGCAAGATACGCAGTATTTT. Translated: CASSRMQDTQYF.

The chain carries TRBV5-1 and TRBJ2-5; TRBD2 matches 9 bases. CDR1 SGHRS and CDR2 YFSETQ come from the germline V gene. The CDR3 has 13 amino acids. V gave up 6 bases and J gave up 7 bases; unmatched junction bases: 7. The CDR3 DNA follows: TGCGCCAGCACACTAGCGGGCCTGTCGACCCAGTACTTC. Translation: CASTLAGLSTQYF.

In DNA, the CDR3 is TGTGCCACCGGCGGGAGTTACACTGAAGCTTTCTTT. Its translation is CATGGSYTEAFF. This chain uses TRBV7-8 with TRBJ1-1; unclear D gene. Germline V gene sequence: CDR1 SGHVS, CDR2 FQNEAQ. V shed 10 bases and J shed 3 bases, with 12 bases lying between them. The CDR3 has 12 amino acids.